This T cell receptor (beta chain) appears in the sequencing data of a study of glioma-infiltrating T cells after dendritic cell vaccination. Here immunoSEQ multiplex PCR was the method, and the copy in TCRdb shows in-frame clones only, minus some. Counted here are tens of thousands of clones, 85% occurring once; the ten biggest clones make up 8.5%. Time point indicated: after dendritic cell vaccination, including at tumor progression/relapse. CDR1 is MDHEN, CDR2 SYDVKM, per germline. V gave up 5 bases and J gave up 1 base, with 6 bases separating them. CDR3 length: 12 amino acids. V usage is TRBV28 and J usage is TRBJ2-7; D unresolved. The clonotype was recovered from a human donor with glioblastoma. Material: blood, obtained after dendritic cell vaccination. CDR3 loop: CASSPMSYEQYF. Here the CDR3 DNA reads TGTGCCAGCAGTCCCATGTCCTACGAGCAGTACTTC. Using reference TRBV28 and TRBJ2-7 for the parts outside the CDR3, the full variable domain is DVKVTQSSRYLVKRTGEKVFLECVQDMDHENMFWYRQDPGLGLRLIYFSYDVKMKEKGDIPEGYSVSREKKERFSLILESASTNQTSMYLCASSPMSYEQYFGPGTRLTVT.